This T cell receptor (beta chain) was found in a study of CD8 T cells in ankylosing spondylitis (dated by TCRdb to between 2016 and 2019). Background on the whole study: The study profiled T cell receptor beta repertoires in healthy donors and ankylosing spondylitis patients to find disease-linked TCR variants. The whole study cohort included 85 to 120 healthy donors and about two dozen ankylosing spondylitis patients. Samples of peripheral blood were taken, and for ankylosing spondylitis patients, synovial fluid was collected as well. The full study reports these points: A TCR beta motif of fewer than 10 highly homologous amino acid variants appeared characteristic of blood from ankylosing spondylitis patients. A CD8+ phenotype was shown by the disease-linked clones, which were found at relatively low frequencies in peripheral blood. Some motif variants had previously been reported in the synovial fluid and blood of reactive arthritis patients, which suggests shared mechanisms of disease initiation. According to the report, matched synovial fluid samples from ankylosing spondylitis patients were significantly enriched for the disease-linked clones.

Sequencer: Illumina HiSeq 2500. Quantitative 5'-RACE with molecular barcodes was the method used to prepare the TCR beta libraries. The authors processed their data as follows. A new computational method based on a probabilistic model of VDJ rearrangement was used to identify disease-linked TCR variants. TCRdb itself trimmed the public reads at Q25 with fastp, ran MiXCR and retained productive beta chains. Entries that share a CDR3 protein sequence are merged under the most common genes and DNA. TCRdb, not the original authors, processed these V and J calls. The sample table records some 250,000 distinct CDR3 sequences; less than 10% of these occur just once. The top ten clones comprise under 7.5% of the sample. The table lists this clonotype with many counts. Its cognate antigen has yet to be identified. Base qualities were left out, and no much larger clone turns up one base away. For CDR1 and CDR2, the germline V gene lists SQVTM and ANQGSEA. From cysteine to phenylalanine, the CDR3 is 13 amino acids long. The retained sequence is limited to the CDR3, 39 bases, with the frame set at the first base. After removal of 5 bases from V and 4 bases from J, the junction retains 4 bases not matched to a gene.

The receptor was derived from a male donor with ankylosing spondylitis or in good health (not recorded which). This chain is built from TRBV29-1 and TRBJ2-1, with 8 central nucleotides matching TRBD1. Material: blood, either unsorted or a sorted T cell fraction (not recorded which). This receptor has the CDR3 CSVLQGDYNEQFF. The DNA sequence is TGCAGCGTTCTACAGGGGGATTACAATGAGCAGTTCTTC.